This T cell receptor (beta chain) was sequenced during a study of Graves' ophthalmopathy and Graves' hyperthyroidism. This clonotype has ten or more counts. Its antigen is as yet unknown. Using RNA transcripts, the TCR beta CDR3 regions were amplified. An initial RT-PCR round employing HTBI primers preceded a second-round multiplex PCR. TCRdb re-analysed the multiplex PCR reads in MiXCR, keeping a single row per CDR3 protein. Counted here are a few hundred thousand distinct CDR3 sequences, roughly 18% occurring once; the ten biggest clones make up roughly 1.6%. Regarding the study as a whole: At around 68% sensitivity and over 72% specificity, the model predicted progression of the ophthalmopathy.

Ophthalmopathy cases showed moderate-to-severe activity, scoring CAS ≥3 and NOSPECS ≥4, with duration under 3 months. The CDR3 runs 10 residues. V lost 4 bases, J lost 13 bases, and 14 bases lay in between. Germline values: CDR1 SQVTM, CDR2 ANQGSEA. The origin of this receptor is a woman aged 18-29 years with Graves' ophthalmopathy. What was sequenced was peripheral blood. The rearrangement links TRBV29-1 to TRBJ2-7, with D possibly matching TRBD2 (5 bases). CDR3 region: CSVASGEVYF. Here the CDR3 DNA reads TGCAGCGTTGCTTCCGGGGAAGTCTACTTC.